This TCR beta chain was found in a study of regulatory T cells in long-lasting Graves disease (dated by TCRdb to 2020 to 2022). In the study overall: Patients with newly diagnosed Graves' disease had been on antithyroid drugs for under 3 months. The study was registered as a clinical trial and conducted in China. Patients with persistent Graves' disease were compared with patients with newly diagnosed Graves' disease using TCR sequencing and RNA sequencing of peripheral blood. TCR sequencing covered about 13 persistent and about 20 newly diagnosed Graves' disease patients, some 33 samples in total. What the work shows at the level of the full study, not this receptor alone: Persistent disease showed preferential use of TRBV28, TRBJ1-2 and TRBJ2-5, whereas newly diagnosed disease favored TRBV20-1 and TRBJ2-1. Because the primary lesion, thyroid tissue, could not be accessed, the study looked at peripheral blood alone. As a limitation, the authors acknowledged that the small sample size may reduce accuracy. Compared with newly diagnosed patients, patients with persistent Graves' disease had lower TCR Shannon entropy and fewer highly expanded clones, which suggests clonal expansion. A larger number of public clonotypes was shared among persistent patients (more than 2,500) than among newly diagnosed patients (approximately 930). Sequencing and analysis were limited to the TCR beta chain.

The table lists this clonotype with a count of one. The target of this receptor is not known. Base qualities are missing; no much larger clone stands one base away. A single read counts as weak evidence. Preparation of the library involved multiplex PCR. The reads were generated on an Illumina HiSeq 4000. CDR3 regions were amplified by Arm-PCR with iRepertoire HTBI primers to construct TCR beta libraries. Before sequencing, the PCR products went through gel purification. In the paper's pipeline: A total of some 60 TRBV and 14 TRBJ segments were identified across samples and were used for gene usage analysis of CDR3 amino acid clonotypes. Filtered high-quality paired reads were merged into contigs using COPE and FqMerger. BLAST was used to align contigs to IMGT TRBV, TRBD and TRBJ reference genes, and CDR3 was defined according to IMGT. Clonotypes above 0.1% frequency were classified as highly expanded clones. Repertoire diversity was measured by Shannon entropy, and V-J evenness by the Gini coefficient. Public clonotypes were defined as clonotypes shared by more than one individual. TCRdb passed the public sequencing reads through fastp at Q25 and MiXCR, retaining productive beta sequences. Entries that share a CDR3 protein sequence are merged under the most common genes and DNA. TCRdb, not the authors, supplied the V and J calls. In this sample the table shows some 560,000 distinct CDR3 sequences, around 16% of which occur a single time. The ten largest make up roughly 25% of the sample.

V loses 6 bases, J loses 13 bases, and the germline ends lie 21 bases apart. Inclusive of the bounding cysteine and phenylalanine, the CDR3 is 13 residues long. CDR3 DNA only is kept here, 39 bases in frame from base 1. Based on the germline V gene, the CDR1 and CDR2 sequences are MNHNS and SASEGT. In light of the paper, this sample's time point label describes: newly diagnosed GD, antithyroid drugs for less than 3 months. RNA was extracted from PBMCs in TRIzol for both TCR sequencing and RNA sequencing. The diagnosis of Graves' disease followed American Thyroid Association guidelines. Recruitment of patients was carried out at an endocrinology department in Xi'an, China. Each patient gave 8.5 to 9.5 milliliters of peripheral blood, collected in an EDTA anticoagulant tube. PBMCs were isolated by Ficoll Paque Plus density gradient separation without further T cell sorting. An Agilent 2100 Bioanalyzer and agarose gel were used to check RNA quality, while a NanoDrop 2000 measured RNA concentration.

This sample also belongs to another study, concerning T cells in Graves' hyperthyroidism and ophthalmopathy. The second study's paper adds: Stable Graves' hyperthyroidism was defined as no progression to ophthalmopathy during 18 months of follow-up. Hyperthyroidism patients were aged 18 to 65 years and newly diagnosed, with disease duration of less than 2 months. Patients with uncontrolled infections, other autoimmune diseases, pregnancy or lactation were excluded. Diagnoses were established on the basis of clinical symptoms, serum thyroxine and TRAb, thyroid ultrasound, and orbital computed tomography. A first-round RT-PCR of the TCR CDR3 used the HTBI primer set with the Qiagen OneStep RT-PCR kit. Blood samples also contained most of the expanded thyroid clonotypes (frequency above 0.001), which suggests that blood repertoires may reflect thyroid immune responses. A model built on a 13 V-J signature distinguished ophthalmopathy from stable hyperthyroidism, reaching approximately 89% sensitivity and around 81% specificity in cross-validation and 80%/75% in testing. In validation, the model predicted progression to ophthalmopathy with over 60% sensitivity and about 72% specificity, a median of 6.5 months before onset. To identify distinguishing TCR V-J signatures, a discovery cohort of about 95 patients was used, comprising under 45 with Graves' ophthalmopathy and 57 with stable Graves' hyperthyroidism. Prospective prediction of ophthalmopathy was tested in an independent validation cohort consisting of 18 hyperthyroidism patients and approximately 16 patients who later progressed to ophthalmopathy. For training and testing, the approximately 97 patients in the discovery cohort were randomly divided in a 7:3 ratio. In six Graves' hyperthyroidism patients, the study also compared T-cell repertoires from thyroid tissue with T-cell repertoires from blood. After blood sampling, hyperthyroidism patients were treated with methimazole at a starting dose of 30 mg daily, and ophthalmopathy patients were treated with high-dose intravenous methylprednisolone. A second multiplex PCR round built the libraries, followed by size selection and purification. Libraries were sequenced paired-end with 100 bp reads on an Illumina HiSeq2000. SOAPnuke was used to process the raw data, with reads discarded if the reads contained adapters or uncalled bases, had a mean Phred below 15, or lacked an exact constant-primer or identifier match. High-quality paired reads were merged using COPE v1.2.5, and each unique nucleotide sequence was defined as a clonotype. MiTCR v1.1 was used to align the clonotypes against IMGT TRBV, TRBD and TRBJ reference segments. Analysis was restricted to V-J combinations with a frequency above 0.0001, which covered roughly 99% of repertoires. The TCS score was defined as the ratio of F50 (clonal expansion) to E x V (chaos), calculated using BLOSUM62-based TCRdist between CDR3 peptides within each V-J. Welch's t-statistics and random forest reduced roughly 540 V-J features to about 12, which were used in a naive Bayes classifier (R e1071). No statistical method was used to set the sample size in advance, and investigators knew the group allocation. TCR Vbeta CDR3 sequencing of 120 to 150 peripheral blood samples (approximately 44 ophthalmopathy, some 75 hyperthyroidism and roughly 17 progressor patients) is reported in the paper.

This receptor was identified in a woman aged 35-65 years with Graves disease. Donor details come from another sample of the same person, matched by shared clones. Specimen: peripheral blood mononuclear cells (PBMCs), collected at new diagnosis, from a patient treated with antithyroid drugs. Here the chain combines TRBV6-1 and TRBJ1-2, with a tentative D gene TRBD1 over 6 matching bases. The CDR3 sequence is CASSQSGVGARTF. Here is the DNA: TGTGCCAGCAGCCAATCAGGGGTGGGGGCCCGCACCTTC.